A single sample gave rise to the 14 T cell receptor beta chains below, sequenced in a study of PD-1 blockade in classical Hodgkin lymphoma (TCRdb year 2020). The time point label for this specimen denotes: cycle 1 day 1 (C1D1), immediately before nivolumab initiation. Relapse after autologous stem cell transplantation had occurred in all trial patients, and cohorts A, B and C were distinguished by prior brentuximab vedotin exposure. The library came from the immunoSEQ multiplex PCR assay. TCRdb stores this immuneACCESS table with in-frame sequences only. Part of the clones is absent; in the studies checked, under half of the shortfall reflects unresolved V genes, and no reason is known for the rest. This sample holds nearly 100,000 clones; 75% to 90% were observed only once. Jointly, the top ten make up about 12% of the sample. The sequencing here drew on peripheral blood mononuclear cells (PBMCs), taken at baseline. All receptors derive from a human donor with classical Hodgkin lymphoma.

The gene calls are TRBV6-5 and TRBJ2-5; 7 bases agree with TRBD1. Germline assignment: CDR1 MNHEY and CDR2 SVGAGI. This CDR3 comprises 14 residues. Germline trimming cut 2 bases from V and 5 bases from J; bases unmatched to any gene: 5. CDR3 DNA: TGTGCCAGCAGTTACCGAACAGGGGCCGAGACCCAGTACTTC. Its protein is CASSYRTGAETQYF.

As for this clone: At one boundary the junction diverges from the germline segment, which might be a read error. In nucleotides, the CDR3 is TGTGCCAGTAGTATAGAATCACCGGGACAGACTTACTTC. Translated, it gives CASSIESPGQTYF. This chain connects TRBV19 to TRBJ1-2; 7 nucleotides match TRBD1. This CDR3 region has 13 residues. Germline V gene data show CDR1 as LNHDA and CDR2 as SQIVND (reference sequence).

The genes are TRBV10-2 and TRBJ1-1; D unresolved. V lost 0 bases to trimming and J lost 3 bases, with 11 bases between them. Germline V lookup: CDR1 WSHSY, CDR2 SAAADI. The CDR3 sequence is 15 residues long. The CDR3 region has the DNA TGCGCCAGCAGTGAGTCGCTCAGGATGGACACTGAAGCTTTCTTT. It is translated as CASSESLRMDTEAFF.

This clone came up once. The chain recombines TRBV30 with TRBJ1-3; no clear D gene. The germline CDR1 and CDR2 sequences are GTSNPN and SVGIG (reference sequence). The CDR3 extends over 13 amino acids. Trimming took off 2 bases at V and 4 bases at J, with 9 bases between the two ends. CDR3 residues: CAWSSVGGNTIYF. The CDR3 bases are TGTGCCTGGAGTTCCGTAGGAGGAAACACCATATATTTT.

As to this clone: This CDR3 is also generated by other DNA sequences in the sample. The gene calls are TRBV7-2 and TRBJ2-5; D is uncertain. The CDR3 is made up of 11 amino acids. Trimming pared 1 base from V and 5 bases from J, leaving 2 bases between. Germline V CDR1 and CDR2: SGHTA, FQGNSA. The CDR3: CASSLVETQYF. CDR3 in DNA: TGTGCCAGCAGCTTAGTTGAGACCCAGTACTTC.

This clone has only a few counts. The CDR3 coding sequence is TGCGCCAGCAGTAGGGGGTCCTATGATGGCTACACCTTC. Protein: CASSRGSYDGYTF. The V call is TRBV5-1, the J call TRBJ1-2; a possible D gene is TRBD1 (6 bases). This CDR3 has 13 amino acids. Germline CDR1 and CDR2: SGHRS and YFSETQ. Trimming pared 5 bases from V and 6 bases from J, leaving 14 bases between. Looking up the rest from reference TRBV5-1 and TRBJ1-2 gives the full variable domain: KAGVTQTPRYLIKTRGQQVTLSCSPISGHRSVSWYQQTPGQGLQFLFEYFSETQRNKGNFPGRFSGRQFSNSRSEMNVSTLELGDSALYLCASSRGSYDGYTFGSGTRLTVV.

This chain uses TRBV28 with TRBJ2-2; D unresolved. Trimming shortened V by 5 bases and J by 2 bases, and 12 bases separated the two germline ends. Germline lookup yields CDR1 MDHEN and CDR2 SYDVKM. The CDR3 runs to 15 residues. CDR3 in DNA: TGTGCCAGCAGTCCTGACGGCCGTAACACCGGGGAGCTGTTTTTT. It specifies CASSPDGRNTGELFF.

This clone has a single count. The CDR3 sequence: CASSSRDRGSYEQYF. The CDR3 DNA sequence: TGTGCCAGCAGTTCACGGGACAGGGGATCCTACGAGCAGTACTTC. V is TRBV6-6 and J is TRBJ2-7; the match to TRBD1 covers 10 bases. The length of the CDR3 is 15 residues. The ends lost 4 bases at V and 1 base at J; junction bases unmatched: 4. Germline V lookup: CDR1 MNHNY, CDR2 SVGAGI (reference sequence).

The rearrangement joins TRBV6-6 to TRBJ1-5; D gene ambiguous. The CDR3 is made up of 13 amino acids. Germline V gives CDR1 MNHNY, CDR2 SVGAGI (reference sequence). Trimming took off 0 bases at V and 5 bases at J, with 5 bases between the two ends. This chain's CDR3 is CASSYSSYQPQHF. As DNA, the CDR3 is TGTGCCAGCAGTTACTCGTCTTATCAGCCCCAGCATTTT.

This clone was detected only once. V is TRBV30 and J is TRBJ2-5; 7 positions match TRBD2. CDR3 length: 12 amino acids. V trimming: 2 bases; J trimming: 7 bases; junction bases outside the gene matches: 4. The V gene's germline CDR1 is GTSNPN and CDR2 SVGIG (reference sequence). The CDR3 loop reads CAWSSSGATQYF. The CDR3 coding sequence is TGTGCCTGGAGTTCTAGCGGAGCGACCCAGTACTTC.

This chain joins TRBV5-6 and TRBJ2-7; no firm D call. The germline V and J ends were trimmed by 2 bases and 12 bases, with 15 bases remaining between them. This CDR3 region has 12 residues. Germline CDR1 SGHDT, CDR2 YYEEEE. The CDR3 region has the DNA TGTGCCAGCAGCTTAGGTTTGGGGTTGCGGTACTTC. Its translation is CASSLGLGLRYF.

The rearrangement links TRBV5-4 to TRBJ2-1; 11 bases align to TRBD2. The V segment lost 1 base and the J segment 3 bases; nucleotides outside the gene matches: 0. This CDR3 region has 15 residues. Germline-derived CDR1 and CDR2 are SGHNT and YYREEE (reference sequence). CDR3 DNA: TGTGCCAGCAGCTTGACTAGCGGGAGCTACAATGAGCAGTTCTTC. This sequence encodes CASSLTSGSYNEQFF.

The CDR3 spells CASRPRTGGEQYF. CDR3 bases: TGTGCCAGCAGGCCACGGACAGGGGGCGAGCAGTACTTC. J is TRBJ2-7 and V is TRBV6-5, with 10 bases aligning to TRBD1. Germline V gives CDR1 MNHEY, CDR2 SVGAGI. V was pared by 6 bases and J by 6 bases, with 5 bases of the junction left unmatched. CDR3 length: 13 residues.

This chain uses TRBV19 with TRBJ1-5, with a weak D call TRBD1 (5 bases). Looked up from germline, CDR1 is LNHDA and CDR2 is SQIVND (reference sequence). The V end lost 1 base, the J end lost 6 bases, and 16 bases lay between the germline ends. The CDR3 is 16 amino acids. CDR3 sequence reads: CASSIVGQGGVQPQHF. CDR3 in DNA: TGTGCCAGTAGTATAGTTGGCCAAGGAGGGGTTCAGCCCCAGCATTTT.